This T cell receptor beta chain was sequenced for a study of blood T cell repertoires in COVID-19. V shed 0 bases, J shed 12 bases, and the junction held 10 bases outside the gene matches. This CDR3 is built from 15 residues. Germline CDR1 is MGHRA and CDR2 is YSYEKL. Only in-frame clones appear in the TCRdb table, and some are missing; sequencing was by immunoSEQ multiplex PCR. The sample includes about 260,000 clones, around four fifths of them seen just once. The receptor comes from a woman aged 80 or over with acute or convalescent COVID-19. The V gene is TRBV4-1, the J gene TRBJ2-1; 8 bases map to TRBD2. The sample taken for sequencing was peripheral blood. The CDR3 DNA is TGCGCCAGCAGCCAAGATACAGGGACTAGGAGGTGGCAGTTCTTC. Its translation: CASSQDTGTRRWQFF.